The 30 T cell receptor beta chains below all came from one sample that was sequenced in a study of blood T cells in healthy people across ages. The use of a sample-barcoded 5' primer and a J-beta primer mix characterized a second PCR of roughly 6 to 12 cycles. TCRdb reprocessed the 5' RACE reads with MiXCR, giving one entry per CDR3 protein. The sample has hundreds of thousands of distinct CDR3 sequences, roughly 21% seen once. The material sequenced was blood. The origin of the receptors is a man aged 70-80 years in good health.

This clonotype was seen a handful of times. This rearrangement joins TRBV6-9 to TRBJ1-5; D gene uncertain. The germline V and J ends were trimmed by 4 bases and 2 bases, with 15 bases remaining between them. CDR3 length equals 16 residues. From germline, CDR1 is MNHGY and CDR2 SVAAGI. CDR3: CASSLEGTSGNQPQHF. The CDR3 DNA reads TGTGCCAGCAGTTTGGAGGGAACCTCGGGCAATCAGCCCCAGCATTTT.

The chain has TRBV5-6 and TRBJ2-3; 10 positions agree with TRBD1. The germline V gene encodes CDR1 SGHDT and CDR2 YYEEEE. The CDR3 consists of 13 residues. V gave up 3 bases and J gave up 5 bases; unmatched junction bases: 0. CDR3 in amino acids: CASSWTGGDTQYF. CDR3 in DNA: TGTGCCAGCAGCTGGACAGGGGGAGATACGCAGTATTTT.

There are many counts of this clonotype. CDR3 in amino acids: CSGLAGVGETQYF. The CDR3 nucleotides are TGCAGCGGATTAGCGGGAGTTGGGGAGACCCAGTACTTC. The gene calls are TRBV29-1 and TRBJ2-5; 9 bases align to TRBD2. After removal of 7 bases from V and 5 bases from J, the junction contained 8 bases not matched to a gene. The CDR3 is made up of 13 amino acids. The germline CDR1 and CDR2 sequences are SQVTM and ANQGSEA.

This chain uses TRBV7-2 with TRBJ2-5; 9 bases are a match to TRBD2. The better agreement between TRBJ2-7 and the DNA end casts doubt on the J call. This CDR3 has 15 amino acids. Germline-derived CDR1 and CDR2 are SGHTA and FQGNSA. CDR3 sequence (DNA): TGTGCCAGCAGGCCGAGTAGCGGGAGCTCCTACGAGCAGTACTTC. Translating gives CASRPSSGSSYEQYF.

This clonotype was observed a handful of times. The J gene is TRBJ1-2, the V gene TRBV27; 8 nucleotides align to TRBD1. V shed 2 bases and J 7 bases; nucleotides not matched to a gene: 18. This CDR3 region has 18 residues. Per the germline V gene, CDR1 is MNHEY and CDR2 is SMNVEV (reference sequence). In nucleotides, the CDR3 is TGTGCCAGCAGTTTAATACCCGGGACAGGTTTTGCGGGGGGTGGCTACACCTTC. Translating it yields CASSLIPGTGFAGGGYTF.

V gene TRBV20-1 combines with J gene TRBJ2-3; D is ambiguous. The V gene lost 3 bases and the J gene lost 0 bases, with 4 bases spanning the gap. The CDR3 has 12 amino acids. Germline V gene sequence: CDR1 DFQATT, CDR2 SNEGSKA (reference sequence). CDR3 region: CSASESTDTQYF. CDR3 nucleotides: TGCAGTGCTAGCGAAAGCACAGATACGCAGTATTTT.

In this sample, this clonotype turned up a few times. The chain couples TRBV12-3 or TRBV12-4 to TRBJ2-4; D gene ambiguous. Trimming removed 6 bases at V and 6 bases at J, with 12 bases between. The CDR3 runs 13 residues. CDR3 coding DNA: TGTGCCAGCAGGATCTCCACCTTAAACATTCAGTACTTC. Encoded protein: CASRISTLNIQYF.

This clonotype was counted many times. The chain recombines TRBV9 with TRBJ1-1; D uncertain. The CDR3 loop spans 13 amino acids. V lost 0 bases, J lost 1 base, and 4 bases lay in between. The germline V gene has CDR1 SGDLS and CDR2 YYNGEE. The CDR3 is CASSVAGNTEAFF. CDR3 DNA: TGTGCCAGCAGCGTAGCTGGGAACACTGAAGCTTTCTTT.

As for this clonotype: One end of the junction fails to match germline, which may point to a read error. The V call is TRBV11-2, the J call TRBJ1-1; 10 bases are a match to TRBD1. The CDR3 loop spans 14 amino acids. The germline gives CDR1 SGHAT, CDR2 FQNNGV. The CDR3: CASSSSGQGTAAFF. The CDR3 DNA reads TGTGCCAGCAGCTCCTCGGGACAGGGGACTGCAGCTTTCTTT.

The rearrangement links TRBV12-3 or TRBV12-4 to TRBJ1-5, with 7 bases that match TRBD1. This CDR3 spans 14 amino acids. Trimming cost V 5 bases and J 7 bases; bases outside gene matches: 8. This chain's CDR3 is CASSLDRVGQPQHF. The CDR3 DNA follows: TGTGCCAGCAGTCTCGACAGGGTTGGGCAGCCCCAGCATTTT.

This clonotype was counted at least ten times. The chain is built from TRBV20-1 and TRBJ1-5, with D unresolved. The CDR3 is made up of 14 amino acids. The V gene lost 0 bases and the J gene lost 3 bases, with 9 bases spanning the gap. In germline, CDR1 is DFQATT, CDR2 SNEGSKA (reference sequence). The CDR3 bases are TGCAGTGCTAGAGATCCTGATTTCAATCAGCCCCAGCATTTT. This codes for CSARDPDFNQPQHF.

This clonotype was counted a few times. The V gene is TRBV7-2, the J gene TRBJ1-6; 11 positions match TRBD1. The CDR3 runs to 15 residues. The trim removed 2 bases at V and 9 bases at J, leaving 3 bases unmatched. Germline V CDR1 and CDR2: SGHTA, FQGNSA. This CDR3 is CASSLRGQGGSPLHF. In DNA, the CDR3 is TGTGCCAGCAGCTTACGGGGACAGGGGGGTTCACCCCTCCACTTT.

This clonotype has at least ten counts. CDR3 bases: TGTGCCAGCAGCTTGCGAGTTTCGGCTGTACAGGCGGGGCAAGAGACCCAGTACTTC. Translation: CASSLRVSAVQAGQETQYF. The V and J genes are TRBV5-6 and TRBJ2-5; D is possibly TRBD2 (6 bases). CDR1 is SGHDT and CDR2 is YYEEEE in the germline V gene. This CDR3 has 19 amino acids. Trimming left V 1 base short and J 2 bases short, with 24 bases between.

This clonotype has a handful of counts. In nucleotides, the CDR3 is TGTGCCAGCAGCACCGAAGGGGGTAAAGAGACCCAGTACTTC. Amino acid sequence: CASSTEGGKETQYF. The V gene is TRBV7-2, the J gene TRBJ2-5; weak D call: TRBD1 (6 bases). CDR3 length equals 14 residues. In germline, CDR1 is SGHTA, CDR2 FQGNSA. Trimming took 5 bases from V and 3 from J, leaving 13 bases between them. The whole variable domain, remainder taken from reference TRBV7-2 and TRBJ2-5, is GAGVSQSPSNKVTEKGKDVELRCDPISGHTALYWYRQSLGQGLEFLIYFQGNSAPDKSGLPSDRFSAERTGGSVSTLTIQRTQQEDSAVYLCASSTEGGKETQYFGPGTRLLVL.

The chain recombines TRBV7-9 with TRBJ1-2, with D maybe TRBD1 (5 bases). This CDR3 has 14 amino acids. V lost 4 bases and J 7 bases, leaving 16 bases between the germline ends. The germline V gene has CDR1 SEHNR and CDR2 FQNEAQ (reference sequence). In DNA, the CDR3 is TGTGCCAGCAGCTCAGGGCGCGGGAGAGGTGGCTACACCTTC. Its translation: CASSSGRGRGGYTF.

The chain is built from TRBV3-1 and TRBJ2-1; a weak D match, TRBD2 (6 bases). Per the germline V gene, CDR1 is LGHDT and CDR2 is YNNKEL (reference sequence). The CDR3 is 14 amino acids. Between the trimmed V and J ends, which lost 8 bases and 5 bases, there was a span of 16 bases. The chain's CDR3 is CASGGANWNNEQFF. The CDR3 bases are TGTGCCAGCGGAGGGGCTAACTGGAACAATGAGCAGTTCTTC.

This rearrangement joins TRBV7-9 to TRBJ1-4; maybe TRBD1 (5 bases). The CDR3 length is 15 residues. V was cut by 7 bases and J by 8 bases, with 20 bases left in between. CDR1 and CDR2 (germline): SEHNR, FQNEAQ (reference sequence). CDR3 residues: CASTEIGAQGEKLFF. The CDR3 DNA reads as TGTGCCAGCACCGAGATAGGGGCGCAGGGCGAAAAACTGTTTTTT.

The rearrangement links TRBV5-1 to TRBJ2-5, with a possible D match to TRBD1 (6 bases). CDR3 length: 15 amino acids. Trimming removed 2 bases from V and 2 bases from J, with 13 bases in between. CDR1 and CDR2 from the germline V gene are SGHRS and YFSETQ. The CDR3, as DNA: TGCGCCAGCAGCTTACAGGGTAGCCCTCAAGAGACCCAGTACTTC. This translates into CASSLQGSPQETQYF.

The genes are TRBV7-2 and TRBJ2-1; 10 bases are a match to TRBD1. Unmatched junction bases numbered 6, after V lost 5 bases and J lost 5 bases. CDR1 is SGHTA and CDR2 is FQGNSA in the germline V gene. The CDR3 sequence is 15 residues long. The CDR3 region has the DNA TGTGCCAGCAGCAACCTGGACAGGGGGGACAATGAGCAGTTCTTC. Its protein is CASSNLDRGDNEQFF.

The J gene is TRBJ2-5, the V gene TRBV7-8, with 10 nucleotides matching TRBD2. The junction had 15 bases not matched to a gene; V was cut back by 5 bases and J by 0 bases. This CDR3 has 19 amino acids. The germline V gene encodes CDR1 SGHVS and CDR2 FQNEAQ. The chain's CDR3 is CASSGYETSGWVHQETQYF. The CDR3 DNA sequence: TGTGCCAGCAGCGGATACGAGACTAGCGGGTGGGTTCACCAAGAGACCCAGTACTTC.

V gene TRBV12-3 or TRBV12-4 combines with J gene TRBJ1-6; the match to TRBD1 covers 8 bases. The CDR3 runs to 14 residues. J lost 10 bases, V lost 5 bases, and 7 bases had no gene match. In DNA, the CDR3 is TGTGCCAGCAGTACCGGACAGGGAGAGTCACCCCTCCACTTT. This gives the protein CASSTGQGESPLHF.

In its sample, this clonotype was seen a few times. The genes are TRBV2 and TRBJ2-5; 10 bases are shared with TRBD2. Germline V gene data show CDR1 as SNHLY and CDR2 as FYNNEI. The trim removed 4 bases at V and 5 bases at J, leaving 7 bases unmatched. The CDR3 is 15 residues long. The DNA of the CDR3 is TGTGCCAGCAGTGCCCCTAGCGGGAGTGTGGAGACCCAGTACTTC. Amino acids: CASSAPSGSVETQYF.

The chain employs TRBV20-1 and TRBJ2-7; TRBD1 matches at 7 bases. From germline, CDR1 is DFQATT and CDR2 SNEGSKA (reference sequence). After removal of 6 bases from V and 3 bases from J, the junction contained 8 bases not matched to a gene. The CDR3 totals 13 residues. The CDR3 spells CSATGAGGYEQYF. CDR3 in DNA: TGCAGTGCAACAGGGGCAGGGGGCTACGAGCAGTACTTC.

This clonotype was counted only a few times. J is TRBJ1-2 and V is TRBV3-1; a possible D gene is TRBD1 (6 bases). The V and J ends lost 1 base and 3 bases respectively, with 6 bases between them. CDR1 and CDR2 (germline): LGHDT, YNNKEL (reference sequence). This CDR3 has 13 residues. CDR3 in amino acids: CASSQAGDYGYTF. Written as DNA, the CDR3 is TGTGCCAGCAGCCAAGCAGGGGACTATGGCTACACCTTC. Full variable domain (rest looked up from reference TRBV3-1 and TRBJ1-2): DTAVSQTPKYLVTQMGNDKSIKCEQNLGHDTMYWYKQDSKKFLKIMFSYNNKELIINETVPNRFSPKSPDKAHLNLHINSLELGDSAVYFCASSQAGDYGYTFGSGTRLTVV.

This clonotype was counted a few times. The gene calls are TRBV24-1 and TRBJ1-2, with 7 bases fitting TRBD1. J lost 2 bases, V lost 4 bases, and 6 bases had no gene match. CDR3 length: 15 residues. Germline CDR1 KGHDR, CDR2 SFDVKD. CDR3 in DNA: TGTGCCACCAGTGACCTAGGGACAGCCAACTATGGCTACACCTTC. Translating gives CATSDLGTANYGYTF.

Worth noting for this clonotype: Compared with germline, one end of the junction differs, possibly owing to a read error. The chain is built from TRBV15 and TRBJ2-1; the D gene is possibly TRBD2 (6 bases). The CDR3 has 17 residues. The germline V gene has CDR1 LNHNV and CDR2 YYDKDF (reference sequence). CDR3 in DNA: TGTGCCTCCAGTACCCGCCCGGGGGACTCCTCCTACAATGAGCAGTTCTTC. As protein: CASSTRPGDSSYNEQFF.

The chain uses TRBV7-6 and TRBJ2-2; TRBD1 might be the D (6 bases). Germline V gene lookup returns CDR1 SGHVS and CDR2 FNYEAQ. Between the trimmed V and J ends, which lost 2 bases and 6 bases, there was a span of 16 bases. The CDR3 extends over 16 amino acids. CDR3 region: CASSLTTAQGAGELFF. CDR3 DNA sequence: TGTGCCAGCAGCTTAACAACTGCACAGGGCGCCGGGGAGCTGTTTTTT.

The rearrangement links TRBV25-1 to TRBJ2-1, with TRBD1 matching over 9 bases. V was clipped by 6 bases and J by 3 bases; unmatched bases: 9. The CDR3 runs 16 residues. Germline CDR1 MGHDK, CDR2 SYGVNS. The CDR3 DNA reads as TGTGCCAGCAGCGCCTCGGGACAGGGTTACTACAATGAGCAGTTCTTC. Protein sequence: CASSASGQGYYNEQFF. The entire variable domain, with the rest obtained from reference TRBV25-1 and TRBJ2-1, is as follows: EADIYQTPRYLVIGTGKKITLECSQTMGHDKMYWYQQDPGMELHLIHYSYGVNSTEKGDLSSESTVSRIRTEHFPLTLESARPSHTSQYLCASSASGQGYYNEQFFGPGTRLTVL.

The CDR3 sequence is CSASVGGNNEQFF. The CDR3 DNA sequence: TGCAGTGCTAGCGTAGGCGGGAACAATGAGCAGTTCTTC. The chain couples TRBV20-1 to TRBJ2-1; D perhaps matches TRBD2 (6 bases). The V and J ends lost 3 bases and 5 bases respectively, with 11 bases between them. The length of the CDR3 is 13 residues. The germline gives CDR1 DFQATT, CDR2 SNEGSKA (reference sequence).

V gene TRBV20-1 combines with J gene TRBJ2-5, with D unclear. Judging by the DNA end, TRBJ2-1 fits better; the J call may be wrong. CDR3 size: 11 residues. CDR1 and CDR2 from the germline V gene are DFQATT and SNEGSKA (reference sequence). The CDR3 nucleotides are TGCAGTGCTAGTCACCAGAGCGAGCAGTTCTTC. Translating gives CSASHQSEQFF.